This passage covers 18 T cell receptor beta chains from one sample sequenced in a study of vaccination and CD4 T cells after COVID-19 (dated by TCRdb to between 2022 and 2023). No antigen is known for these receptors. The intended sense of this specimen's treatment or condition label: approximately nine-day PBMC culture with coronavirus spike peptide pools or control peptides (ViraFEST assay). Libraries were made using PCR. Sequencing took place on an Illumina iSeq 100. DNA from cultured CD4+ T cells was subjected to TCR sequencing with the Oncomine TCR Beta short-read assay at the Johns Hopkins FTIC core. TCRdb reworked the public reads: Q25 trimming with fastp, MiXCR clone assembly, productive beta chains retained. Identical CDR3 protein sequences are pooled into one entry, listed with their most common genes and DNA. Present in this sample are some 14,000 distinct CDR3 sequences, approximately 51% of which were seen just once. The ten largest clonotypes hold approximately 10% of the sample.

Sequencing was performed on CD4+ T cells from blood, cultured in vitro. These receptors were collected from a human donor who had recovered from COVID-19.

J is TRBJ1-5 and V is TRBV10-3; possibly TRBD1 for D (5 bases). Germline V CDR1 and CDR2: ENHRY, SYGVKD. Trimming removed 0 bases at V and 2 bases at J, with 8 bases between. This CDR3 comprises 15 residues. CDR3 residues: CAISESGAGNQPQHF. DNA of the CDR3: TGTGCCATCAGTGAGTCAGGGGCAGGCAATCAGCCCCAGCATTTT.

This clonotype is medium-sized (0.01 to 0.1%). This chain uses TRBV6-2 or TRBV6-3 with TRBJ2-7, with 9 nucleotides matching TRBD1. The CDR3 runs 16 residues. CDR1 is MNHEY and CDR2 is SVGEGT in the germline V gene. Losses at the gene ends were 2 bases for V and 3 bases for J; bases not matched to a gene: 8. CDR3 sequence: CASSYPTGGAGYEQYF. The CDR3 DNA follows: TGTGCCAGCAGTTACCCCACAGGGGGCGCGGGCTACGAGCAGTACTTC.

The rearrangement joins TRBV7-2 to TRBJ2-4, with 10 bases identical to TRBD1. CDR3 size: 14 residues. The trim removed 1 base at V and 8 bases at J, leaving 2 bases unmatched. The germline gives CDR1 SGHTA, CDR2 FQGNSA. CDR3 DNA: TGTGCCAGCAGCTTAGGACAGGGGGCGGACATTCAGTACTTC. This codes for CASSLGQGADIQYF.

The rearrangement joins TRBV20-1 to TRBJ2-6; D not certain. The CDR3 runs 13 residues. CDR1 and CDR2 (germline): DFQATT, SNEGSKA (reference sequence). V shed 0 bases and J shed 2 bases, with 2 bases lying between them. The CDR3 DNA reads as TGCAGTGCTAGAGACCCTGGGGCCAACGTCCTGACTTTC. Amino acids: CSARDPGANVLTF.

V usage is TRBV20-1 and J usage is TRBJ2-1, with a tentative D call TRBD2 (5 bases). There are 10 residues in the CDR3. The germline CDR1 and CDR2 sequences are DFQATT and SNEGSKA (reference sequence). Deletions cut 5 bases from V and 8 bases from J, with 7 bases between. DNA for the CDR3: TGCAGTGCTGGGGAGTATGAGCAGTTCTTC. Translation gives CSAGEYEQFF.

This clonotype was counted between two and nine times. V gene TRBV10-1 combines with J gene TRBJ1-5, with TRBD1 as a possible D gene (6 bases). Germline loops: CDR1 WNHNN, CDR2 SYGVQD (reference sequence). V lost 6 bases to trimming and J lost 9 bases, with 15 bases between them. The CDR3 contains 13 residues. CDR3 sequence: CASRGAAVRPQHF. In nucleotides, the CDR3 is TGCGCCAGCAGGGGGGCAGCCGTCCGGCCCCAGCATTTT.

The chain carries TRBV20-1 and TRBJ1-5; a possible D gene is TRBD1 (6 bases). Between the trimmed V and J ends, which lost 3 bases and 3 bases, there was a span of 15 bases. The germline V gene encodes CDR1 DFQATT and CDR2 SNEGSKA (reference sequence). The CDR3 spans 15 residues. CDR3 in amino acids: CSARRYRDINQPQHF. In DNA, the CDR3 is TGCAGTGCTAGGCGCTACCGGGACATCAATCAGCCCCAGCATTTT.

CDR3 residues: CASSIYSGNTDTQYF. The CDR3, as DNA: TGTGCCAGCAGTATATATAGCGGGAACACAGATACGCAGTATTTT. The chain couples TRBV27 to TRBJ2-3; TRBD2 agrees at 8 bases. This CDR3 region has 15 residues. V lost 5 bases and J lost 2; bases outside the gene matches: 6. Germline assignment: CDR1 MNHEY and CDR2 SMNVEV (reference sequence).

This clonotype was seen more than once but under ten times. The chain has TRBV2 and TRBJ2-1, with TRBD1 matching 7 bases. Trimming cost V 4 bases and J 5 bases; bases outside gene matches: 14. CDR1 is SNHLY, CDR2 FYNNEI, per germline. The CDR3 extends over 17 amino acids. The CDR3 is CASSAPSGTASHNEQFF. In DNA, the CDR3 is TGTGCCAGCAGTGCCCCCTCCGGGACAGCGAGCCACAATGAGCAGTTCTTC.

This chain uses TRBV19 with TRBJ1-2; no reliable D call. The CDR3 loop spans 15 amino acids. V lost 6 bases, J lost 0 bases, and 14 bases lay in between. The V gene's germline CDR1 is LNHDA and CDR2 SQIVND (reference sequence). CDR3 DNA: TGTGCCAGTAGGCGGGCCGAAGAATCTAACTATGGCTACACCTTC. Its protein product is CASRRAEESNYGYTF.

The genes are TRBV2 and TRBJ2-7; 12 nucleotides align to TRBD2. The CDR3 covers 14 residues. Germline lookup yields CDR1 SNHLY and CDR2 FYNNEI. V dropped 4 bases and J dropped 6; count of bases not matched to a gene: 4. CDR3 amino acids: CASSGLAGDREQYF. The CDR3 DNA reads TGTGCCAGCAGTGGACTAGCGGGAGATCGCGAGCAGTACTTC.

A few counts support this clonotype. This rearrangement joins TRBV20-1 to TRBJ2-3; D not certain. CDR1 and CDR2 from the germline V gene are DFQATT and SNEGSKA (reference sequence). The V end lost 3 bases, the J end lost 2 bases, and 9 bases lay between the germline ends. The CDR3 runs 13 residues. Here the CDR3 DNA reads TGCAGTGCTAGCTGGTCAGTCACAGATACGCAGTATTTT. It yields the protein CSASWSVTDTQYF.

The V gene is TRBV7-2, the J gene TRBJ2-7; a possible D gene is TRBD1 (5 bases). This CDR3 has 14 residues. Germline loops: CDR1 SGHTA, CDR2 FQGNSA. Trimming stripped 1 base from V and 3 bases from J, with 10 bases between. CDR3 nucleotide sequence: TGTGCCAGCAGCTTAGGGCCGACAGACTACGAGCAGTACTTC. Amino acids: CASSLGPTDYEQYF.

By sample fraction, this clonotype is large. The chain links TRBV19 to TRBJ2-5; TRBD2 is a possible D gene (6 bases). The germline gives CDR1 LNHDA, CDR2 SQIVND (reference sequence). The length of the CDR3 is 13 residues. V lost 6 bases, J lost 0 bases, and 8 bases lay in between. In nucleotides, the CDR3 is TGTGCCAGTAGGGGGGACTACCAAGAGACCCAGTACTTC. Amino acid sequence: CASRGDYQETQYF. The entire variable domain, with the rest obtained from reference TRBV19 and TRBJ2-5, is as follows: DGGITQSPKYLFRKEGQNVTLSCEQNLNHDAMYWYRQDPGQGLRLIYYSQIVNDFQKGDIAEGYSVSREKKESFPLTVTSAQKNPTAFYLCASRGDYQETQYFGPGTRLLVL.

The chain links TRBV12-3 or TRBV12-4 to TRBJ2-1; TRBD1 is a possible D gene (5 bases). The CDR3 length is 12 residues. Deletions cut 2 bases from V and 13 bases from J, with 12 bases between. The CDR3 protein is CASSLHQGPQFF. The CDR3 DNA follows: TGTGCCAGCAGTTTACACCAGGGCCCTCAGTTCTTC.

This clonotype has a handful of counts. This chain connects TRBV20-1 to TRBJ2-5, with D hard to call. The CDR3 runs to 15 residues. Germline V gene sequence: CDR1 DFQATT, CDR2 SNEGSKA (reference sequence). Trimming took off 6 bases at V and 3 bases at J, with 20 bases between the two ends. The CDR3 coding sequence is TGCAGTGCAACCCCCCTCCGGGCACGCGAAGAGACCCAGTACTTC. Translation: CSATPLRAREETQYF.

The chain recombines TRBV20-1 with TRBJ2-3; D is possibly TRBD1 (5 bases). V was cut by 5 bases and J by 2 bases, with 8 bases left in between. The CDR3 contains 12 residues. Germline V gene sequence: CDR1 DFQATT, CDR2 SNEGSKA (reference sequence). Written as DNA, the CDR3 is TGCAGTGCTCCGGACAACACAGATACGCAGTATTTT. Protein sequence: CSAPDNTDTQYF.

The J gene is TRBJ2-1, the V gene TRBV19; tentatively, D is TRBD1 (6 bases). Per germline, CDR1 LNHDA and CDR2 SQIVND (reference sequence). CDR3 length: 15 amino acids. The ends were cut back, 6 bases at V and 0 bases at J, with 12 bases in the middle. The CDR3 sequence: CASRGGPSSYNEQFF. CDR3 coding DNA: TGTGCCAGTAGAGGGGGACCTAGCTCCTACAATGAGCAGTTCTTC.